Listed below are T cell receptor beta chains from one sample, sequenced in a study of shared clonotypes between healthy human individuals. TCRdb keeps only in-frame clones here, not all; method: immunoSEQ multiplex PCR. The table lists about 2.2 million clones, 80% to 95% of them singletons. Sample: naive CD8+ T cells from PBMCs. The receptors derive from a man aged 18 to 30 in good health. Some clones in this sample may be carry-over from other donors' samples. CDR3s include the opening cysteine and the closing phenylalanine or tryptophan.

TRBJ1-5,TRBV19,CASMVRGVFQPQHF
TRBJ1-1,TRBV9,CASSVSRNTEAFF
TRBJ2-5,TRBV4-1,CASSQPGTSWSGLKYF
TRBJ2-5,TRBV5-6,CASSSGQSNRQYF
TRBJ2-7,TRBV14,CASSQVSGPREQYF
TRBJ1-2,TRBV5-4,CASSGTVENANYGYTF
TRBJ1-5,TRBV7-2,CASSLDGQPQHF
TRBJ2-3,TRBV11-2,CASSRKQRDTQYF
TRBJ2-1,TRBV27,CASSLSRGNEQFF
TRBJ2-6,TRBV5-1,CASSWTGLNSGANVLTF
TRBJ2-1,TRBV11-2,CASSSPWGVNEQFF
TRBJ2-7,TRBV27,CARPSGRSYEQYF
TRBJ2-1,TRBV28,CASSLYTPRGDNEQFF
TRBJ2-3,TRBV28,CASSLSDRRADTQYF
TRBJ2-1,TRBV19,CASRVPGDEQFF
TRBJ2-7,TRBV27,CASTQTGTVYEQYF
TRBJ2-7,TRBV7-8,CASSLDVTPFEQYF
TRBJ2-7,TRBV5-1,CASSAGSGTYEQYF
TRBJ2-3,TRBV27,CASRAGGTDTQYF
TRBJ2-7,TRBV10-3,CAFAAGGTYEQYF
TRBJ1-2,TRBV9,CASSGDREDNLYGYTF
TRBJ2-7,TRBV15,CATSMGEGSYEQYF
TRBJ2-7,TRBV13,CASSAELSYEQYF
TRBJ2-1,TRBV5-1,CASSLVWDRGMGKRSYNEQFF
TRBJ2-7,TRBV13,CASSSSGTGLIEQYF
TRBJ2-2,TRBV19,CASSTIRDRGVSGELFF
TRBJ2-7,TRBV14,CASSQEGTTIYEQYF
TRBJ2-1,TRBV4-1,CASSQGPGRALYNEQFF
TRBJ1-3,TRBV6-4,CASSDSEAPGGSGNTIYF
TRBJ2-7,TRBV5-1,CASNPGTGGPYEQYF
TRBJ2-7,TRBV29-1,CSVRDRVASFGEQYF
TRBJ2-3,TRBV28,CASSLLGASTDTQYF
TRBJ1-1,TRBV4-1,CASSQGGGLGTEAFF
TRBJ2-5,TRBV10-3,CAISEVYQETQYF
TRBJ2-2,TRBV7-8,CASGYSGRPRNTGELFF
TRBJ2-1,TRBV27,CASSLSIRNEQFF
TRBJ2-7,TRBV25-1,CASSEGQLSHEQYF